These 16 T cell receptor beta chains were sequenced from one sample in a study of OX40 agonist ivuxolimab in advanced cancers. Assay: immunoSEQ multiplex PCR; the TCRdb copy retains only in-frame clones and omits some. The sample comprises fewer than 90,000 clones, approximately 83% of which are singletons, and 3.1% rests with the top ten. The sequenced sample was CD4+ or CD8+ T cells sorted from blood, obtained in a trial of the OX40 agonist ivuxolimab. The origin of the receptors is an adult with an advanced solid tumor such as melanoma, head and neck, liver or kidney cancer.

The sample holds one count of this clone. The chain is built from TRBV9 and TRBJ2-1; weak D call: TRBD1 (6 bases). Per germline, CDR1 SGDLS and CDR2 YYNGEE. This CDR3 is built from 13 residues. The ends were cut back, 4 bases at V and 8 bases at J, with 13 bases in the middle. CDR3 protein: CASSTTRQDEQFF. The CDR3 DNA reads as TGTGCCAGCAGCACCACCAGACAGGATGAGCAGTTCTTC.

The chain employs TRBV4-3 and TRBJ2-1; D remains unclear. Germline V gene sequence: CDR1 LGHNA, CDR2 YSLEER. CDR3 size: 16 residues. The germline V and J ends were trimmed by 0 bases and 2 bases, with 11 bases remaining between them. CDR3 protein: CASSQEASETYNEQFF. For the CDR3, the DNA is TGCGCCAGCAGCCAAGAAGCCTCCGAGACCTACAATGAGCAGTTCTTC.

The chain is built from TRBV14 and TRBJ2-3, with D hard to call. The ends were cut back, 1 base at V and 8 bases at J, with 10 bases in the middle. The CDR3 has 13 amino acids. Germline lookup yields CDR1 SGHDN and CDR2 FVKESK. The CDR3 sequence is CASSQAGKGTQYF. CDR3 sequence (DNA): TGTGCCAGCAGCCAAGCAGGAAAAGGTACGCAGTATTTT.

The chain links TRBV20-1 to TRBJ2-2; no firm D call. The V end lost 3 bases, the J end lost 3 bases, and 2 bases lay between the germline ends. CDR1 is DFQATT, CDR2 SNEGSKA, per germline (reference sequence). The CDR3 sequence is 11 residues long. The CDR3 DNA reads TGCAGTGCTAGTCACACCGGGGAGCTGTTTTTT. Translated: CSASHTGELFF.

The chain joins TRBV10-3 to TRBJ1-4; the match to TRBD1 covers 10 bases. Germline V CDR1 and CDR2: ENHRY, SYGVKD. The CDR3 is 14 residues long. J lost 7 bases, V lost 6 bases, and 5 bases had no gene match. The CDR3 protein is CAIRGQGNGEKLFF. The CDR3 bases are TGTGCCATCAGGGGACAGGGGAACGGTGAAAAACTGTTTTTT.

This chain uses TRBV19 with TRBJ2-2; the match to TRBD1 covers 9 bases. V dropped 5 bases and J dropped 5; count of bases not matched to a gene: 9. This CDR3 region has 16 residues. CDR1 and CDR2 from the germline V gene are LNHDA and SQIVND (reference sequence). The CDR3: CASSPTGGAGTGELFF. The CDR3 DNA sequence: TGTGCCAGTAGTCCTACAGGGGGCGCAGGAACCGGGGAGCTGTTTTTT.

V gene TRBV6-1 combines with J gene TRBJ2-1; perhaps TRBD1 as D (6 bases). Germline V gene sequence: CDR1 MNHNS, CDR2 SASEGT. This CDR3 is 13 amino acids long. Trimming removed 7 bases from V and 4 bases from J, with 11 bases in between. CDR3 residues: CASIPGVYNEQFF. CDR3 DNA sequence: TGTGCCAGCATACCAGGGGTATACAATGAGCAGTTCTTC.

This sequence joins TRBV6-4 and TRBJ1-2, with D hard to call. The CDR3 loop spans 16 amino acids. The V gene's germline CDR1 is MRHNA and CDR2 SNTAGT. Trimming took off 5 bases at V and 5 bases at J, with 21 bases between the two ends. The CDR3 DNA is TGTGCCAGCAGTCCCCCTCCGGATGCTCTGCTGTATGGCTACACCTTC. It is translated as CASSPPPDALLYGYTF.

This clone has just one count. The V gene is TRBV6-5, the J gene TRBJ1-1; no firm D call. The CDR3 is 12 amino acids. Germline V lookup: CDR1 MNHEY, CDR2 SVGAGI. Trimming removed 3 bases at V and 0 bases at J, with 2 bases between. Here the CDR3 reads CASSYMNTEAFF. The CDR3 DNA is TGTGCCAGCAGTTATATGAACACTGAAGCTTTCTTT.

The chain links TRBV25-1 to TRBJ2-3; D may correspond to TRBD1 or TRBD2 (5 bases each). The CDR3 runs 16 residues. The germline V gene encodes CDR1 MGHDK and CDR2 SYGVNS. V lost 3 bases to trimming and J lost 0 bases, with 13 bases between them. The CDR3 loop is CASSDTGTGSTDTQYF. The CDR3 nucleotides are TGTGCCAGCAGTGACACCGGGACCGGTAGCACAGATACGCAGTATTTT.

V and J are TRBV6-5 and TRBJ1-2, with 8 positions matching TRBD1. Germline V gene sequence: CDR1 MNHEY, CDR2 SVGAGI. The CDR3 covers 15 residues. V lost 2 bases and J lost 5; bases outside the gene matches: 7. The CDR3 bases are TGTGCCAGCAGTTACACCCTCGGGACAGGATATGGCTACACCTTC. It translates to CASSYTLGTGYGYTF.

The rearrangement joins TRBV10-3 to TRBJ2-7; no clear D gene. The germline V gene encodes CDR1 ENHRY and CDR2 SYGVKD. The CDR3 is made up of 14 amino acids. The germline V and J ends were trimmed by 0 bases and 7 bases, with 13 bases remaining between them. The CDR3, as DNA: TGTGCCATCAGTGAGTCGAAACCCCCGGGTGAGCAGTACTTC. Translation: CAISESKPPGEQYF.

This chain uses TRBV30 with TRBJ1-4; D not resolved. V lost 0 bases to trimming and J lost 6 bases, with 11 bases between them. The CDR3 is 14 residues long. Per germline, CDR1 GTSNPN and CDR2 SVGIG (reference sequence). CDR3 DNA: TGTGCCTGGAGTGTTGAGTGGGGTTATGAAAAACTGTTTTTT. It yields the protein CAWSVEWGYEKLFF.

This clone has more than one count but fewer than ten. The chain uses TRBV6-5 and TRBJ1-5, with TRBD1 as a possible D gene (6 bases). The CDR3 runs to 15 residues. With 8 bases removed from V and 6 bases from J, the gap between germline ends came to 20 bases. Germline V lookup: CDR1 MNHEY, CDR2 SVGAGI. CDR3 sequence reads: CASQRGGRAGQPQHF. The CDR3, as DNA: TGTGCCAGCCAAAGGGGGGGAAGGGCAGGTCAGCCCCAGCATTTT.

A word on this clone: An end of the junction does not agree with germline; a read error may underlie this. The chain is built from TRBV5-4 and TRBJ1-1; no firm D call. Germline assignment: CDR1 SGHNT and CDR2 YYREEE (reference sequence). There are 13 residues in the CDR3. DNA for the CDR3: TGTGCCAGCACCTTGCAACAGTACACTGAAGCTTTCTTT. Protein product: CASTLQQYTEAFF.

This clone was observed once. The chain employs TRBV7-2 and TRBJ2-7; 12 bases match TRBD2. In germline, CDR1 is SGHTA, CDR2 FQGNSA. The CDR3 is 15 residues long. J lost 6 bases, V lost 4 bases, and 7 bases had no gene match. Here the CDR3 reads CASSSLAGGPGEQYF. The CDR3 nucleotides read TGTGCCAGCAGCTCTCTAGCGGGGGGGCCCGGCGAGCAGTACTTC.